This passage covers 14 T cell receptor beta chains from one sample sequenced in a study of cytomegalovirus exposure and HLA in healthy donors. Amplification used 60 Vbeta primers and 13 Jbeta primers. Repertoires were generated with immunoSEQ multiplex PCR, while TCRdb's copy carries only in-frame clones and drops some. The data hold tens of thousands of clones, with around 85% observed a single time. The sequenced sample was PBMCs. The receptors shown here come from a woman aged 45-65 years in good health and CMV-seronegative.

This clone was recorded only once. CDR3 in amino acids: CASSVGTSGSRTGQAQFF. The CDR3 region has the DNA TGTGCCAGCAGCGTCGGGACTAGCGGGAGCCGTACCGGACAAGCACAGTTCTTC. The V call is TRBV9, the J call TRBJ2-1; 14 bases match TRBD2. The CDR3 covers 18 residues. After removal of 2 bases from V and 13 bases from J, the junction contained 17 bases not matched to a gene. CDR1 is SGDLS and CDR2 is YYNGEE in the germline V gene.

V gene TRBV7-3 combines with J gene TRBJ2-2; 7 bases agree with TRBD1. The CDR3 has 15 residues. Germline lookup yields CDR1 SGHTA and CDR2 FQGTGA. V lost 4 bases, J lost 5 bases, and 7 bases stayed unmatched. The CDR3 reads CASSYTGTETGELFF. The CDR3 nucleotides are TGTGCCAGCAGCTATACCGGGACAGAGACCGGGGAGCTGTTTTTT.

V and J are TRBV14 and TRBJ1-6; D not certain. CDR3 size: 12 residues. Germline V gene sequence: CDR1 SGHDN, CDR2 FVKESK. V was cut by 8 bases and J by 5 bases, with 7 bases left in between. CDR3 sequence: CASRRDNSPLHF. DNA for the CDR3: TGTGCCAGCCGGCGGGATAATTCACCCCTCCACTTT.

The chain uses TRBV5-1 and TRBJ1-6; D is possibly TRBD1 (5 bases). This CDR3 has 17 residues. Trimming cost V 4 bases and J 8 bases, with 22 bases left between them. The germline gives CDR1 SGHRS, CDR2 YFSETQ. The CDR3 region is CASSQTAGAIGDSPLHF. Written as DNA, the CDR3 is TGCGCCAGCAGCCAGACTGCAGGAGCTATAGGGGATTCACCCCTCCACTTT.

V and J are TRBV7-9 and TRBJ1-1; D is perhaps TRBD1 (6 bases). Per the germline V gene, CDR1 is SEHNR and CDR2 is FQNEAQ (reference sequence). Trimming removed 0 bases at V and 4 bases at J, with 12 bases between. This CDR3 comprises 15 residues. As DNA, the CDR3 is TGTGCCAGCAGCTTAGCACAGAGGGGGGGCACTGAAGCTTTCTTT. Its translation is CASSLAQRGGTEAFF.

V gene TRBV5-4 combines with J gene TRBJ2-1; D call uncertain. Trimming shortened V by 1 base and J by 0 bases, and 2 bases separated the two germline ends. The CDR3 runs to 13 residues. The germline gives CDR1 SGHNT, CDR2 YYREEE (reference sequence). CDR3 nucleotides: TGTGCCAGCAGCTTGTACTCCTACAATGAGCAGTTCTTC. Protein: CASSLYSYNEQFF.

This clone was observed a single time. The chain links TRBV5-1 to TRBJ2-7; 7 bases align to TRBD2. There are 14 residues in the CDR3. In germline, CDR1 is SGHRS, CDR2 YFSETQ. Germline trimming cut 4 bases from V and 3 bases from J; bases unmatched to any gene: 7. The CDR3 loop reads CASSPAREGYEQYF. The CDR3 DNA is TGCGCCAGCAGCCCCGCGAGGGAGGGCTACGAGCAGTACTTC. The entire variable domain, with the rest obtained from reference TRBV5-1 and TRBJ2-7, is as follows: KAGVTQTPRYLIKTRGQQVTLSCSPISGHRSVSWYQQTPGQGLQFLFEYFSETQRNKGNFPGRFSGRQFSNSRSEMNVSTLELGDSALYLCASSPAREGYEQYFGPGTRLTVT.

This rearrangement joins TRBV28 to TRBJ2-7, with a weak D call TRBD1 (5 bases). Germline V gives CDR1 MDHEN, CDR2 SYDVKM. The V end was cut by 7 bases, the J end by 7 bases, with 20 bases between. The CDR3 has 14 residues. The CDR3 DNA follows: TGTGCCAGCACTTTGGAAGGGGCTCGAGTAGAGCAGTACTTC. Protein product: CASTLEGARVEQYF.

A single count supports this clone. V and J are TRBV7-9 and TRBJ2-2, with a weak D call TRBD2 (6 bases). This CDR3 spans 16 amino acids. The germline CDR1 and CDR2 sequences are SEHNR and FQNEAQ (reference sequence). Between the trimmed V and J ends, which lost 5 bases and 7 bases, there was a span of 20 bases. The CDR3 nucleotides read TGTGCCAGCAGCCCCCTGCGCGGGACGCTCCTCGGGGAGCTGTTTTTT. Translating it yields CASSPLRGTLLGELFF.

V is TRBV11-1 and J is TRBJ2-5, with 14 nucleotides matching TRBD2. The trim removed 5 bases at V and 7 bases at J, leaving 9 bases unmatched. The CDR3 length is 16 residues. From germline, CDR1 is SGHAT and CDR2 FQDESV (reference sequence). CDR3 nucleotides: TGTGCCAGCAGCCGCAGACTAGCGGGGGGGCGTGGGACCCAGTACTTC. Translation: CASSRRLAGGRGTQYF.

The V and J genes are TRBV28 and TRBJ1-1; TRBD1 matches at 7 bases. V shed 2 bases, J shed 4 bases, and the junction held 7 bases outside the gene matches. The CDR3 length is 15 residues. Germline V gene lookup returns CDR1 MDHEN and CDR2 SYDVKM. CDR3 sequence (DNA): TGTGCCAGCAGTTTAAACAGGGGATCTGGCACTGAAGCTTTCTTT. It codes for CASSLNRGSGTEAFF.

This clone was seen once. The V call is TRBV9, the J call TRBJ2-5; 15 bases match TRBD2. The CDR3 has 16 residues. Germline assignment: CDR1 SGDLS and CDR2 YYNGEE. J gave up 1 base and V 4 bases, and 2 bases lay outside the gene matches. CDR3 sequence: CASSTGLAGGQETQYF. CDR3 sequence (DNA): TGTGCCAGCAGCACGGGACTAGCGGGGGGCCAAGAGACCCAGTACTTC.

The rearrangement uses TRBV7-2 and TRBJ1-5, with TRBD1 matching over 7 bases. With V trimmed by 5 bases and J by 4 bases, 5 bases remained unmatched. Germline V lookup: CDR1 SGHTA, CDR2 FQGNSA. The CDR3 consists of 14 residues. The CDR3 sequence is CASSPTGSNQPQHF. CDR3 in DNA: TGTGCCAGCAGCCCGACAGGGTCAAATCAGCCCCAGCATTTT.

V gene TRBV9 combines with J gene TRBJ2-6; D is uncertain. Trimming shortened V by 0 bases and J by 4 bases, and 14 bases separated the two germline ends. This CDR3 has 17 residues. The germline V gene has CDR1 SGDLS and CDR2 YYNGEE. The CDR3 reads CASSVGAPSWGANVLTF. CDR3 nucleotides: TGTGCCAGCAGCGTAGGGGCGCCCTCCTGGGGGGCCAACGTCCTGACTTTC.